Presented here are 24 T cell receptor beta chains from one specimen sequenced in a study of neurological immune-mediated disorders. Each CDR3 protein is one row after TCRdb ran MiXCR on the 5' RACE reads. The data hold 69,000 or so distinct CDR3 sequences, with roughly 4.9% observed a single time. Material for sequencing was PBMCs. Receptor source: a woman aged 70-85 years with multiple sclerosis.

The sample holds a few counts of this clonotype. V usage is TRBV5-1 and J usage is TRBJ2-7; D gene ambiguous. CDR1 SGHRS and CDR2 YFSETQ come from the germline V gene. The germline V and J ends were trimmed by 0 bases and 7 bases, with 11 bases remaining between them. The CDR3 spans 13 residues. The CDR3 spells CASSLVGSPEQYF. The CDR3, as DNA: TGCGCCAGCAGCTTGGTAGGCTCCCCTGAGCAGTACTTC.

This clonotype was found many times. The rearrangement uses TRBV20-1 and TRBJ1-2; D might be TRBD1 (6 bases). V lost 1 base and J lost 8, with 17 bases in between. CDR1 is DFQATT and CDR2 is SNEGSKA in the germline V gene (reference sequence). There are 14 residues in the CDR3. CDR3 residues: CSARVEGHSWGYTF. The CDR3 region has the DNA TGCAGTGCTAGAGTGGAGGGACACTCCTGGGGCTACACCTTC.

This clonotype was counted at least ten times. The CDR3 DNA reads as TGCAGCGCTTTGACAGGGGGGTACAATGAGCAGTTCTTC. It encodes CSALTGGYNEQFF. The chain recombines TRBV29-1 with TRBJ2-1, with TRBD1 matching 9 bases. Germline V CDR1 and CDR2: SQVTM, ANQGSEA. Trimming cost V 7 bases and J 4 bases; bases outside gene matches: 5. The CDR3 sequence is 13 residues long.

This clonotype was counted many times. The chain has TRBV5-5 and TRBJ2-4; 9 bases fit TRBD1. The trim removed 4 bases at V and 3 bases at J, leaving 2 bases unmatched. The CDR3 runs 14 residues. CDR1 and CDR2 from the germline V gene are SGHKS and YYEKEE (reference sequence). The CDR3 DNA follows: TGTGCCAGCAGCCGACAGGGGGACAAAAACATTCAGTACTTC. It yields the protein CASSRQGDKNIQYF.

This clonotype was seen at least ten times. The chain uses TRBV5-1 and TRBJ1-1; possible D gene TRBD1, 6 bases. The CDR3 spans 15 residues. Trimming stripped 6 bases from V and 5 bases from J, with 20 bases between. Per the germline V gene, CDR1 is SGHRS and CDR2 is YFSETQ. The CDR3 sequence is CASKGDVGSRTEAFF. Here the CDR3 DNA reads TGCGCCAGCAAGGGGGACGTGGGAAGCAGGACTGAAGCTTTCTTT. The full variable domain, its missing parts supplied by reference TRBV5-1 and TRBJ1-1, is KAGVTQTPRYLIKTRGQQVTLSCSPISGHRSVSWYQQTPGQGLQFLFEYFSETQRNKGNFPGRFSGRQFSNSRSEMNVSTLELGDSALYLCASKGDVGSRTEAFFGQGTRLTVV.

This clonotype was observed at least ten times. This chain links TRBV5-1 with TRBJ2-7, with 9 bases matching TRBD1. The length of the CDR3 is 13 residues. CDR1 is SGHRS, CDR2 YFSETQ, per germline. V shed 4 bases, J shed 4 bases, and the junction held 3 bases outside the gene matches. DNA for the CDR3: TGCGCCAGCAGCCGGGACAGGGAATACGAGCAGTACTTC. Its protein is CASSRDREYEQYF.

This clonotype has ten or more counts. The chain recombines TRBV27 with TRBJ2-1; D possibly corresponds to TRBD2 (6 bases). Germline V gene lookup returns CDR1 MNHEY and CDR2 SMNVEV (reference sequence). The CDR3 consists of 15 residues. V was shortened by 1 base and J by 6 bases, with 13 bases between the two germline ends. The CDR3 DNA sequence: TGTGCCAGCAGTTTATTGGCTAGCGAGGGCAATGAGCAGTTCTTC. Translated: CASSLLASEGNEQFF.

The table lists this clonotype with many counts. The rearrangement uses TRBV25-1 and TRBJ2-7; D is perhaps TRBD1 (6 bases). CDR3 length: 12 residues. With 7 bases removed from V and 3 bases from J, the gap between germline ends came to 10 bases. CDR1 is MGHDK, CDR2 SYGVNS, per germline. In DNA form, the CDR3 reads TGTGCCAGCACGGACAGTCACTACGAGCAGTACTTC. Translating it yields CASTDSHYEQYF.

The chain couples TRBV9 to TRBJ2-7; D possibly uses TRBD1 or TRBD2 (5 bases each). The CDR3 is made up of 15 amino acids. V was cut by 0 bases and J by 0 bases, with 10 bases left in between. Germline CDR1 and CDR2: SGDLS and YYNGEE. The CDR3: CASSVDHGASYEQYF. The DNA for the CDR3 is TGTGCCAGCAGCGTAGACCACGGGGCCTCCTACGAGCAGTACTTC.

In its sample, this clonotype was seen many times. The CDR3 nucleotides are TGTGCCAGCAACCGTGGAGGGATGGAGACTGAAGCTTTCTTT. This codes for CASNRGGMETEAFF. The J gene is TRBJ1-1, the V gene TRBV12-3 or TRBV12-4; D remains ambiguous. Trimming removed 7 bases at V and 5 bases at J, with 17 bases between. This CDR3 spans 14 amino acids.

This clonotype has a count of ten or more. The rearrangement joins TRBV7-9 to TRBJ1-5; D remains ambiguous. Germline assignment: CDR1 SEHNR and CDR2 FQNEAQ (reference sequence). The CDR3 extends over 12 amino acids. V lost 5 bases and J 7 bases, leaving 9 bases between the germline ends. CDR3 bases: TGTGCCAGCAGCCGACCCATGCAGCCCCAGCATTTT. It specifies CASSRPMQPQHF.

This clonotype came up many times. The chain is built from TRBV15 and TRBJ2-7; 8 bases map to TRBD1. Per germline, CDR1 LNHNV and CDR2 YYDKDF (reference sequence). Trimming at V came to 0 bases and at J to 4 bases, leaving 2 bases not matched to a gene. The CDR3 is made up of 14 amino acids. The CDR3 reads CATSRDRGLYEQYF. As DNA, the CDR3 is TGTGCCACCAGCAGAGACAGGGGGCTATACGAGCAGTACTTC.

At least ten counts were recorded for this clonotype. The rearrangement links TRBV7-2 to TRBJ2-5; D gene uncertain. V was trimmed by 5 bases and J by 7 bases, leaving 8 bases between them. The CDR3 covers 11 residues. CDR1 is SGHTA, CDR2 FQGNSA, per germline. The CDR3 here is CASSLEGTQYF. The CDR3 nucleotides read TGTGCCAGCAGCCTCGAAGGGACCCAGTACTTC.

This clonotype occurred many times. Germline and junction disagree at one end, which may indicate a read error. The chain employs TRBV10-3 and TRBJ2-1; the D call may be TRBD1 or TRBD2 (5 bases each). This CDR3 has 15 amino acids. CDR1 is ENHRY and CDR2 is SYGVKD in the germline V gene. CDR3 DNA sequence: TGTGCCATCAGTGGTTGGGACCACTCCAACAATGAGCAGTTCTTC. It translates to CAISGWDHSNNEQFF.

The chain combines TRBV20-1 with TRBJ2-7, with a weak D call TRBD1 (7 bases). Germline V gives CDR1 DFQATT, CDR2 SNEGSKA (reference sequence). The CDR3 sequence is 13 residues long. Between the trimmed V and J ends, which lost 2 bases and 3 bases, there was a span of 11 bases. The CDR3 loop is CSARRGRDYEQYF. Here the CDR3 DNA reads TGCAGTGCTAGAAGGGGGCGGGACTACGAGCAGTACTTC.

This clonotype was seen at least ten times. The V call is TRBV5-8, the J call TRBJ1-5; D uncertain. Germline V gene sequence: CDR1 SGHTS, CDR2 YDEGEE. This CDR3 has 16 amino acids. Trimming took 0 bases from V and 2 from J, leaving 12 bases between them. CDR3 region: CASSLGGIAGNQPQHF. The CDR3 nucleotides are TGTGCCAGCAGCTTGGGGGGTATAGCTGGCAATCAGCCCCAGCATTTT. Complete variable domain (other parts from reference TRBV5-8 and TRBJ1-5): EAGVTQSPTHLIKTRGQQATLRCSPISGHTSVYWYQQALGLGLQFLLWYDEGEERNRGNFPPRFSGRQFPNYSSELNVNALELEDSALYLCASSLGGIAGNQPQHFGDGTRLSIL.

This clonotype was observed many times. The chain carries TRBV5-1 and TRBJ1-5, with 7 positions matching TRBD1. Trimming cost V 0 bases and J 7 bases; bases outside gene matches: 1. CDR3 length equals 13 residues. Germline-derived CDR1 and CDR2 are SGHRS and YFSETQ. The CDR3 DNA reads TGCGCCAGCAGCTTGGGACAGGGCCAGCCCCAGCATTTT. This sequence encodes CASSLGQGQPQHF.

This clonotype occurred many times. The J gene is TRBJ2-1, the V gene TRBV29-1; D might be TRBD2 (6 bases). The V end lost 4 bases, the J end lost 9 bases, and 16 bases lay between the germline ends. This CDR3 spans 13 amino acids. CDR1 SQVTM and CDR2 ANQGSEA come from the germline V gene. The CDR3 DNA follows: TGCAGCGTTGGTGCGGGAACTACCCCTGAGCAGTTCTTC. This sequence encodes CSVGAGTTPEQFF.

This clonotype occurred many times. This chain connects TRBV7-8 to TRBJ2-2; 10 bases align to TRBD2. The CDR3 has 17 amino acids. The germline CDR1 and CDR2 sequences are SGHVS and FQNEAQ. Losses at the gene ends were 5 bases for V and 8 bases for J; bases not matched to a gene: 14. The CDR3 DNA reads TGTGCCAGCAGCCCGAGCCTCCTAGCGGGAGCGGGTGGGGAGCTGTTTTTT. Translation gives CASSPSLLAGAGGELFF. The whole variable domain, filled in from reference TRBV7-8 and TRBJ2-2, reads GAGVSQSPRYKVAKRGQDVALRCDPISGHVSLFWYQQALGQGPEFLTYFQNEAQLDKSGLPSDRFFAERPEGSVSTLKIQRTQQEDSAVYLCASSPSLLAGAGGELFFGEGSRLTVL.

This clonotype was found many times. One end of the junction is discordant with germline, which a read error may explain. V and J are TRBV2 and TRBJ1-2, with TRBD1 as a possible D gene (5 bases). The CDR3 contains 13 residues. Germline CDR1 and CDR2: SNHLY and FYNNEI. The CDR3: CASREGGAGGYTF. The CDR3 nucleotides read TGTGCCAGCAGAGAAGGTGGGGCCGGTGGCTACACCTTC.

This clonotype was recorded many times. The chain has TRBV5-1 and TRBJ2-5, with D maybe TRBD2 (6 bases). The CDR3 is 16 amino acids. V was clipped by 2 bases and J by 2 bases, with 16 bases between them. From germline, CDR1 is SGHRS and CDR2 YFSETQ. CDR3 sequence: CASSFAGFYPQETQYF. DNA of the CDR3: TGCGCCAGCAGCTTTGCGGGATTCTATCCGCAAGAGACCCAGTACTTC. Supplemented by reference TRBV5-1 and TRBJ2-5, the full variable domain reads KAGVTQTPRYLIKTRGQQVTLSCSPISGHRSVSWYQQTPGQGLQFLFEYFSETQRNKGNFPGRFSGRQFSNSRSEMNVSTLELGDSALYLCASSFAGFYPQETQYFGPGTRLLVL.

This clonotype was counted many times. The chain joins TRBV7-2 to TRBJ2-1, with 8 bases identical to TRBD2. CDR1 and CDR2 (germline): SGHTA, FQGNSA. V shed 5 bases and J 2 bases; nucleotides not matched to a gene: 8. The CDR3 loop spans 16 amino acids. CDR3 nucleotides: TGTGCCAGCAGCCTAGGGAGCGGGAGTACCTACAATGAGCAGTTCTTC. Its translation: CASSLGSGSTYNEQFF.

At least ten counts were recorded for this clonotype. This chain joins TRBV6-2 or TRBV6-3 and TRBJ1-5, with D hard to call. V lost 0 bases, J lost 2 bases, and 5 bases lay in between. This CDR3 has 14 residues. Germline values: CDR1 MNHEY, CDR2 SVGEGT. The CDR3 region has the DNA TGTGCCAGCAGTTACTCGGGAGGCAATCAGCCCCAGCATTTT. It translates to CASSYSGGNQPQHF.

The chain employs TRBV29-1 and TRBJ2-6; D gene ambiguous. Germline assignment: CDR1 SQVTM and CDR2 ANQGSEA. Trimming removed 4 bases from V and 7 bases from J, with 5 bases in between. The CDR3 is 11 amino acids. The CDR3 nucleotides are TGCAGCGTTGGGGTTGCCAACGTCCTGACTTTC. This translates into CSVGVANVLTF.